This T cell receptor (beta chain) was documented in a study of CD8+ T cells in alopecia areata. V lost 1 base to trimming and J lost 2 bases, with 10 bases between them. The CDR3 has 14 amino acids. Looked up from germline, CDR1 is SGHRS and CDR2 is YFSETQ. Treatment here: oral pan-JAK inhibitor, 5-10 mg twice daily. From PBMCs, CD4+ and CD8+ T cells were sorted. RNA extraction was followed by reverse transcription into cDNA, which acted as the sequencing template. Profiled with immunoSEQ multiplex PCR; TCRdb holds only in-frame clones, not every one. The table includes roughly 100,000 clones, just over 85% detected once.

The V and J genes are TRBV5-1 and TRBJ2-7; D is unclear. This clonotype was obtained from a human donor with alopecia areata. This specimen was CD8+ T cells sorted from blood, taken between weeks 30 and 35, from a patient treated with tofacitinib. For the CDR3, the DNA is TGCGCCAGCAGCTTGAAGGGCATTCCCTACGAGCAGTACTTC. This gives the protein CASSLKGIPYEQYF.